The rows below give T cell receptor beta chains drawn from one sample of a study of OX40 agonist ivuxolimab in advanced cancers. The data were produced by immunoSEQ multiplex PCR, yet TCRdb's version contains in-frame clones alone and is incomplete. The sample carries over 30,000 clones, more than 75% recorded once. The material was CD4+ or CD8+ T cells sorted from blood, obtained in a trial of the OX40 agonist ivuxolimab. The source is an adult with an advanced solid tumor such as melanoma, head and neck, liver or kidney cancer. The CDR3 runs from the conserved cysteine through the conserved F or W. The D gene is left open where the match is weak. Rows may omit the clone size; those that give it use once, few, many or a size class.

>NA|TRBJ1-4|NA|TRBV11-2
CASSQPGKEWEKLFF
TGTGCCAGCAGCCAACCGGGAAAGGAATGGGAAAAACTGTTTTTT
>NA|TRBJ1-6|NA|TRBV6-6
CASLREGPRSTSPLHF
TGTGCCAGCCTCCGGGAAGGACCTCGCTCTACCTCACCCCTCCACTTT
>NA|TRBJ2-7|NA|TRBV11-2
CASSLEYRSITSYEQYF
TGTGCCAGCAGCTTAGAGTACAGGTCCATTACCTCCTACGAGCAGTACTTC
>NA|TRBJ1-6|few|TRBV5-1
CASSLDGDKDSPLHF
TGCGCCAGCAGCTTGGACGGTGATAAGGATTCACCCCTCCACTTT
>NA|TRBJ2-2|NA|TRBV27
CASSFWGTGELFF
TGTGCCAGCAGTTTTTGGGGCACCGGGGAGCTGTTTTTT
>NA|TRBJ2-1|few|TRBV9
CASSVGPTPGDEQFF
TGTGCCAGCAGCGTAGGACCAACCCCGGGGGATGAGCAGTTCTTC
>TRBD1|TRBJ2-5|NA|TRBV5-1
CASSLGTGPQETQYF
TGCGCCAGCAGCTTAGGGACAGGGCCCCAAGAGACCCAGTACTTC
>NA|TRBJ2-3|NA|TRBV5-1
CASSLGPTSTDTQYF
TGCGCCAGCAGCTTAGGACCTACTAGCACAGATACGCAGTATTTT
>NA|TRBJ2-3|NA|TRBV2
CASTLGVSTDTQYF
TGTGCCAGCACCCTGGGGGTTAGCACAGATACGCAGTATTTT
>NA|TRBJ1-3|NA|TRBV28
CASKLTGDEGTIYF
TGTGCCAGCAAGCTAACAGGTGACGAGGGCACCATATATTTT
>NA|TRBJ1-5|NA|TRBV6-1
CASSVGEGQPQHF
TGTGCCAGCAGTGTTGGAGAGGGTCAGCCCCAGCATTTT
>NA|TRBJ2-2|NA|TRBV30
CAWTTGPNTGELFF
TGTGCTTGGACCACAGGCCCGAACACCGGGGAGCTGTTTTTT
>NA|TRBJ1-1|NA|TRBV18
CASSPQGRTNTEAFF
TGTGCCAGCTCACCACAAGGACGGACAAACACTGAAGCTTTCTTT
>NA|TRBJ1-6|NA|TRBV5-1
CASSPALTNSPLHF
TGCGCCAGCAGCCCAGCCCTGACTAATTCACCCCTCCACTTT
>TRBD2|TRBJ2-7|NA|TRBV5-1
CASSLGTSDFRSYEQYF
TGCGCCAGCAGCTTAGGGACTAGCGACTTTCGATCCTACGAGCAGTACTTC
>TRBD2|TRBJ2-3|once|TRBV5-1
CASSLQRGVTDTQYF
TGCGCCAGCAGCTTACAGCGGGGGGTCACAGATACGCAGTATTTT
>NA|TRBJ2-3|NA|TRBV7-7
CASSLGGLGDTQYF
TGTGCTAGCAGCTTAGGAGGGTTGGGAGATACGCAGTATTTT